The present entry profiles one T cell receptor beta chain with its context. This sample is drawn from a study of blood T cell repertoires in COVID-19. Whole-study context: Whether acute or convalescent, the COVID-19 samples came from the United States, Italy and Spain. The analysed material was cDNA or gDNA that came from T cells, B-cell-depleted T cells, or PBMCs.

The table came from immunoSEQ multiplex PCR; TCRdb's copy has only in-frame clones and leaves some out. The profile covers over 45,000 clones, with roughly four fifths appearing a single time and 7.3% taken by the ten largest. CDR1 and CDR2 (germline): SGHVS, FNYEAQ. This CDR3 contains 15 residues. The V and J ends lost 3 bases and 3 bases, in that order; junction bases with no gene match: 3. The V call is TRBV7-6, the J call TRBJ2-2, with 8 positions matching TRBD2. Sample: peripheral blood. The origin of this receptor is a man aged 35-49 years with acute or convalescent COVID-19. The CDR3 protein is CASSLSGGHTGELFF. The CDR3 nucleotides read TGTGCCAGCAGCTTGAGCGGGGGACACACCGGGGAGCTGTTTTTT. Variable domain in full (rest from reference TRBV7-6 and TRBJ2-2): GAGVSQSPRYKVTKRGQDVALRCDPISGHVSLYWYRQALGQGPEFLTYFNYEAQQDKSGLPNDRFSAERPEGSISTLTIQRTEQRDSAMYRCASSLSGGHTGELFFGEGSRLTVL.